One and the same sample provided the 20 T cell receptor beta chains below, sequenced in a study of cytomegalovirus exposure and HLA in healthy donors. It was with 60 Vbeta and 13 Jbeta primers that the PCR ran. The method was immunoSEQ multiplex PCR; TCRdb's version includes in-frame clones alone and lacks a portion of them. The sample holds roughly 150,000 clones, 50% to 75% seen once. Sequenced sample: PBMCs. The receptors come from a woman between 25 and 40 years old in good health and CMV-seropositive.

The rearrangement uses TRBV6-4 and TRBJ2-1; 11 positions agree with TRBD2. V gave up 6 bases and J gave up 6 bases; unmatched junction bases: 4. The CDR3 has 14 amino acids. Germline CDR1 and CDR2: MRHNA and SNTAGT. CDR3 amino acids: CASSPSGGSNEQFF. The CDR3 DNA follows: TGTGCCAGCAGCCCTAGCGGGGGGTCCAATGAGCAGTTCTTC.

This clone has a handful of counts. The V call is TRBV30, the J call TRBJ1-2, with D perhaps matching TRBD1 (6 bases). CDR1 GTSNPN and CDR2 SVGIG come from the germline V gene (reference sequence). Trimming removed 2 bases from V and 0 bases from J, with 10 bases in between. This CDR3 contains 14 residues. The CDR3: CAWSQGFTNYGYTF. CDR3 coding DNA: TGTGCCTGGAGTCAGGGGTTTACTAACTATGGCTACACCTTC. The variable domain in full, with the rest retrieved from reference TRBV30 and TRBJ1-2, is SQTIHQWPATLVQPVGSPLSLECTVEGTSNPNLYWYRQAAGRGLQLLFYSVGIGQISSEVPQNLSASRPQDRQFILSSKKLLLSDSGFYLCAWSQGFTNYGYTFGSGTRLTVV.

Of note for this clone: One junction end does not reproduce the germline sequence, and a read error may be involved. This chain connects TRBV30 to TRBJ2-3, with 8 bases matching TRBD1. The CDR3 extends over 16 amino acids. The germline V gene has CDR1 GTSNPN and CDR2 SVGIG (reference sequence). Here the CDR3 reads CAWSAPQGARVDTQCF. The CDR3 nucleotides are TGTGCCTGGAGTGCCCCCCAGGGGGCGCGAGTAGATACGCAGTGTTTT.

The chain is built from TRBV20-1 and TRBJ1-2; D remains ambiguous. Germline assignment: CDR1 DFQATT and CDR2 SNEGSKA (reference sequence). This CDR3 contains 10 residues. The CDR3 region is CSSPYYGYTF. In nucleotides, the CDR3 is TGCAGCTCCCCTTACTATGGCTACACCTTC.

The chain is built from TRBV19 and TRBJ1-5; TRBD1 agrees at 8 bases. Germline V lookup: CDR1 LNHDA, CDR2 SQIVND (reference sequence). V shed 6 bases, J shed 0 bases, and the junction held 7 bases outside the gene matches. The CDR3 loop spans 16 amino acids. The chain's CDR3 is CASSGQGTLSNQPQHF. For the CDR3, the DNA is TGTGCCAGTAGCGGACAGGGAACCCTTAGCAATCAGCCCCAGCATTTT.

The chain is built from TRBV5-4 and TRBJ2-1, with 10 bases aligning to TRBD2. After removal of 1 base from V and 7 bases from J, the junction contained 5 bases not matched to a gene. There are 15 residues in the CDR3. Germline V gene data show CDR1 as SGHNT and CDR2 as YYREEE (reference sequence). CDR3 bases: TGTGCCAGCAGCTTGTACCTAGCGGGAGAGAATGAGCAGTTCTTC. Encoded protein: CASSLYLAGENEQFF.

DNA for the CDR3: TGTGCCAGCAGGGCACACAGGGAGTCCTATGGCTACACCTTC. Protein sequence: CASRAHRESYGYTF. J is TRBJ1-2 and V is TRBV7-2, with TRBD1 as a possible D gene (6 bases). V lost 6 bases, J lost 4 bases, and 15 bases lay in between. There are 14 residues in the CDR3. Looked up from germline, CDR1 is SGHTA and CDR2 is FQGNSA.

With respect to this clone: This same CDR3 is encoded by further DNA sequences in the sample. The rearrangement uses TRBV7-9 and TRBJ1-2; unclear D gene. The CDR3 consists of 13 residues. V was pared by 1 base and J by 5 bases, with 8 bases between. Germline values: CDR1 SEHNR, CDR2 FQNEAQ (reference sequence). This CDR3 reads CASSLGQGYGYTF. The DNA for the CDR3 is TGTGCCAGCAGCTTAGGACAAGGATATGGCTACACCTTC.

The chain is built from TRBV4-2 and TRBJ1-2; tentative D call: TRBD1 (6 bases). CDR1 and CDR2 from the germline V gene are LGHNA and YNFKEQ. The CDR3 has 15 amino acids. With 3 bases removed from V and 4 bases from J, the gap between germline ends came to 15 bases. The DNA of the CDR3 is TGTGCCAGCAGCCAGTCCCCGGTAGGGGGCTATGGCTACACCTTC. It translates to CASSQSPVGGYGYTF.

The table lists this clone with a few counts. V is TRBV2 and J is TRBJ2-5; D ambiguous. The V end lost 2 bases, the J end lost 0 bases, and 7 bases lay between the germline ends. Germline lookup yields CDR1 SNHLY and CDR2 FYNNEI. This CDR3 spans 14 amino acids. The chain's CDR3 is CASSESTDQETQYF. The CDR3 DNA reads as TGTGCCAGCAGTGAATCCACAGACCAAGAGACCCAGTACTTC. Full variable domain (missing parts from reference TRBV2 and TRBJ2-5): EPEVTQTPSHQVTQMGQEVILRCVPISNHLYFYWYRQILGQKVEFLVSFYNNEISEKSEIFDDQFSVERPDGSNFTLKIRSTKLEDSAMYFCASSESTDQETQYFGPGTRLLVL.

V gene TRBV5-4 combines with J gene TRBJ1-2, with 7 bases fitting TRBD1. The V segment lost 4 bases and the J segment 5 bases; nucleotides outside the gene matches: 11. CDR1 is SGHNT, CDR2 YYREEE, per germline (reference sequence). CDR3 length: 15 amino acids. This chain's CDR3 is CASSPSDDREYGYTF. In DNA, the CDR3 is TGTGCCAGCAGCCCATCTGACGACAGGGAGTATGGCTACACCTTC.

This clone was picked up a small number of times. The chain couples TRBV18 to TRBJ2-3, with a weak D call TRBD2 (5 bases). In germline, CDR1 is KGHSH, CDR2 LQKENI. V was pared by 3 bases and J by 3 bases, with 10 bases between. There are 14 residues in the CDR3. The CDR3 sequence is CASSPELETDTQYF. The CDR3 DNA sequence: TGTGCCAGCTCACCCGAACTAGAAACAGATACGCAGTATTTT.

V gene TRBV5-6 combines with J gene TRBJ1-5; TRBD1 might be the D (6 bases). In germline, CDR1 is SGHDT, CDR2 YYEEEE. Trimming took 0 bases from V and 10 from J, leaving 11 bases between them. This CDR3 has 13 amino acids. CDR3 coding DNA: TGTGCCAGCAGCTTGGCAGGGGTAACTCCCCAGCATTTT. Its translation is CASSLAGVTPQHF.

This clone has more than one count but fewer than ten. This rearrangement joins TRBV6-1 to TRBJ2-7; no clear D gene. Germline V gene sequence: CDR1 MNHNS, CDR2 SASEGT. The CDR3 extends over 11 amino acids. Trimming pared 8 bases from V and 1 base from J, leaving 6 bases between. DNA of the CDR3: TGTGCCAGCGATAGATCCTACGAGCAGTACTTC. Translating it yields CASDRSYEQYF.

J is TRBJ1-2 and V is TRBV10-3, with 7 bases that match TRBD1. This CDR3 region has 13 residues. Germline CDR1 reads ENHRY; CDR2 reads SYGVKD. Trimming removed 7 bases from V and 3 bases from J; junction bases left unmatched: 5. CDR3 nucleotides: TGTGCCATCAAAAGGGGGCCCGACTATGGCTACACCTTC. Translated, it gives CAIKRGPDYGYTF.

J is TRBJ2-2 and V is TRBV7-9; 7 nucleotides line up with TRBD2. CDR1 and CDR2 (germline): SEHNR, FQNEAQ (reference sequence). V shed 3 bases, J shed 5 bases, and the junction held 6 bases outside the gene matches. CDR3 size: 15 residues. The CDR3 nucleotides read TGTGCCAGCAGCTTGCTCTGGGGGGGGACCGGGGAGCTGTTTTTT. Translation gives CASSLLWGGTGELFF.

This clone appeared a few times. The CDR3: CASSVRGWNQPQHF. The CDR3 nucleotides read TGTGCCAGCAGTGTCAGGGGATGGAATCAGCCCCAGCATTTT. The chain is built from TRBV2 and TRBJ1-5, with D perhaps matching TRBD1 (6 bases). CDR1 is SNHLY, CDR2 FYNNEI, per germline. Trimming cost V 4 bases and J 4 bases, with 11 bases left between them. The CDR3 runs 14 residues.

The chain joins TRBV7-9 to TRBJ2-1, with TRBD2 matching 7 bases. The CDR3 runs to 17 residues. Germline assignment: CDR1 SEHNR and CDR2 FQNEAQ (reference sequence). After removal of 5 bases from V and 0 bases from J, the junction contained 10 bases not matched to a gene. CDR3 sequence: CASSPPSGSLSYNEQFF. The CDR3 DNA sequence: TGTGCCAGCAGCCCCCCTAGCGGATCACTCTCCTACAATGAGCAGTTCTTC.

The chain has TRBV18 and TRBJ1-1; D perhaps matches TRBD1 (6 bases). Trimming left V 0 bases short and J 3 bases short, with 8 bases between. CDR1 KGHSH and CDR2 LQKENI come from the germline V gene. This CDR3 has 14 residues. CDR3 sequence: CASSPPTGHTEAFF. For the CDR3, the DNA is TGTGCCAGCTCACCACCGACAGGTCACACTGAAGCTTTCTTT.

The rearrangement uses TRBV5-1 and TRBJ2-2; maybe TRBD1 (6 bases). CDR1 is SGHRS, CDR2 YFSETQ, per germline. Trimming removed 4 bases at V and 1 base at J, with 11 bases between. The CDR3 is made up of 15 amino acids. As DNA, the CDR3 is TGCGCCAGCAGCGCTACGGACAGGAACACCGGGGAGCTGTTTTTT. The encoded protein is CASSATDRNTGELFF.